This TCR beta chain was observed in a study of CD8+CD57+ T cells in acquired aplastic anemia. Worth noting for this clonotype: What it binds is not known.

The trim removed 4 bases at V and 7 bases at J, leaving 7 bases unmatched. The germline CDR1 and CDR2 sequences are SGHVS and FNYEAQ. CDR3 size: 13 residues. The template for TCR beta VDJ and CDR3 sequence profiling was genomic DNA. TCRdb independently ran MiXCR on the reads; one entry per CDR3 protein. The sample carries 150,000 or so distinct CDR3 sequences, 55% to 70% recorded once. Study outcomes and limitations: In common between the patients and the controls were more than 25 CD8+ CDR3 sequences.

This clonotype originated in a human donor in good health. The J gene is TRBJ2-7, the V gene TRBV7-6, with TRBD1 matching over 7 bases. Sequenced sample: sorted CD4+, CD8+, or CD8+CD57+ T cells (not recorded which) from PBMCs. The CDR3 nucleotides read TGTGCCAGCAGCTCATTACGACAGGGTGAGCAGTACTTC. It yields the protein CASSSLRQGEQYF.